Sequencing of this T cell receptor beta chain was carried out in a study of T cells in Graves' hyperthyroidism and ophthalmopathy. This clonotype was found a few times. Germline CDR1 is MGHRA and CDR2 is YSYEKL. V was shortened by 4 bases and J by 4 bases, with 16 bases between the two germline ends. The CDR3 covers 15 residues. Amplification targeted TCR beta CDR3 regions from RNA transcripts. Primed by the HTBI set, a first-round RT-PCR was run on the TCR CDR3. From the multiplex PCR reads, TCRdb called clonotypes with MiXCR, one entry per CDR3 protein. The repertoire consists of roughly 750,000 distinct CDR3 sequences, with over 15% occurring once and the leading ten covering around 7.7%.

The TCR comes from a man aged 18 to 30 with Graves' hyperthyroidism. The sample was blood. The gene calls are TRBV4-1 and TRBJ2-5, with D unclear. The chain's CDR3 is CASSLSGWAIETQYF. CDR3 bases: TGCGCCAGCAGCCTCTCAGGTTGGGCTATAGAGACCCAGTACTTC.